One and the same sample provided the 17 T cell receptor beta chains below, sequenced in a study of T cells in Graves' hyperthyroidism and ophthalmopathy. TCR beta CDR3 region amplification was performed from RNA transcripts. A first-round RT-PCR of the TCR CDR3 used the HTBI primer set. Using its own MiXCR run on the multiplex PCR reads, TCRdb lists one record per CDR3 protein. The sample contains a few hundred thousand distinct CDR3 sequences, 15% to 20% of which appear only once. Sequencing was carried out using blood. The receptors derive from a young woman with Graves' ophthalmopathy.

This clonotype was seen many times. The chain carries TRBV2 and TRBJ2-5, with TRBD1 as a possible D gene (5 bases). The V gene lost 10 bases and the J gene lost 3 bases, with 12 bases spanning the gap. Germline V gene lookup returns CDR1 SNHLY and CDR2 FYNNEI. CDR3 length equals 12 residues. This chain's CDR3 is CAINQGEETQYF. The CDR3 DNA reads TGTGCCATCAATCAGGGCGAAGAGACCCAGTACTTC.

This clonotype was recorded many times. The chain uses TRBV11-2 and TRBJ2-3, with D perhaps matching TRBD2 (6 bases). Germline CDR1 and CDR2: SGHAT and FQNNGV. The CDR3 totals 15 residues. The V end was cut by 2 bases, the J end by 1 base, with 10 bases between. CDR3 amino acids: CASSLLGGGTDTQYF. The CDR3 region has the DNA TGTGCCAGCAGCTTATTGGGCGGGGGCACAGATACGCAGTATTTT.

This chain links TRBV2 with TRBJ2-1; 8 bases agree with TRBD2. The CDR3 consists of 17 residues. V dropped 2 bases and J dropped 4; count of bases not matched to a gene: 10. CDR1 is SNHLY, CDR2 FYNNEI, per germline. CDR3 region: CASSERPGGITYNEQFF. The CDR3 coding sequence is TGTGCCAGCAGTGAAAGGCCGGGGGGGATTACTTACAATGAGCAGTTCTTC.

Concerning this clonotype: Germline is not matched at one junction end, which may reflect a read error. V usage is TRBV7-9 and J usage is TRBJ1-2, with D unclear. The germline V gene encodes CDR1 SEHNR and CDR2 FQNEAQ (reference sequence). The CDR3 contains 14 residues. The CDR3 is CASSLADGPGGYTF. DNA for the CDR3: TGTGCCAGCAGCCTAGCAGACGGGCCTGGTGGCTACACCTTC. Combining the CDR3 with reference TRBV7-9 and TRBJ1-2 gives the whole variable domain DTGVSQNPRHKITKRGQNVTFRCDPISEHNRLYWYRQTLGQGPEFLTYFQNEAQLEKSRLLSDRFSAERPKGSFSTLEIQRTEQGDSAMYLCASSLADGPGGYTFGSGTRLTVV.

The chain carries TRBV9 and TRBJ1-2, with D maybe TRBD1 (5 bases). Trimming shortened V by 0 bases and J by 0 bases, and 12 bases separated the two germline ends. The CDR3 has 16 amino acids. Looked up from germline, CDR1 is SGDLS and CDR2 is YYNGEE. CDR3 amino acids: CASSVATWGSNYGYTF. DNA of the CDR3: TGTGCCAGCAGCGTAGCTACATGGGGCTCTAACTATGGCTACACCTTC.

V usage is TRBV2 and J usage is TRBJ1-3; D remains ambiguous. The CDR3 has 16 residues. The germline CDR1 and CDR2 sequences are SNHLY and FYNNEI. Trimming took off 1 base at V and 0 bases at J, with 10 bases between the two ends. The CDR3 DNA sequence: TGTGCCAGCAGTGAAGAGGTTGTCCGCTCTGGAAACACCATATATTTT. Its translation: CASSEEVVRSGNTIYF.

This clonotype was seen at least ten times. The chain couples TRBV6-1 to TRBJ2-2; D tentatively reads TRBD1 or TRBD2 (6 bases each). Between the trimmed V and J ends, which lost 3 bases and 3 bases, there was a span of 17 bases. The length of the CDR3 is 17 residues. CDR1 is MNHNS, CDR2 SASEGT, per germline. The CDR3 reads CASSDGWYREDTGELFF. The DNA for the CDR3 is TGTGCCAGCAGTGACGGGTGGTACAGGGAGGACACCGGGGAGCTGTTTTTT.

This clonotype was seen at least ten times. The chain couples TRBV7-2 to TRBJ2-1, with a tentative D call TRBD1 (7 bases). V was cut by 5 bases and J by 5 bases, with 16 bases left in between. CDR3 length equals 15 residues. CDR1 is SGHTA and CDR2 is FQGNSA in the germline V gene. The CDR3 sequence: CASSLAGQLNNEQFF. The CDR3 DNA reads as TGTGCCAGCAGCCTGGCGGGACAGCTTAACAATGAGCAGTTCTTC.

This clonotype has a handful of counts. The rearrangement joins TRBV7-9 to TRBJ2-5, with 10 nucleotides matching TRBD2. V dropped 1 base and J dropped 5; count of bases not matched to a gene: 13. CDR1 is SEHNR and CDR2 is FQNEAQ in the germline V gene (reference sequence). The CDR3 contains 18 residues. This CDR3 reads CASSLVAEASGGMETQYF. CDR3 DNA: TGTGCCAGCAGCTTAGTAGCCGAGGCTAGCGGGGGTATGGAGACCCAGTACTTC.

The sample holds a few counts of this clonotype. The chain carries TRBV19 and TRBJ1-5; 8 positions agree with TRBD1. The V and J ends lost 4 bases and 3 bases, in that order; junction bases with no gene match: 2. Germline loops: CDR1 LNHDA, CDR2 SQIVND (reference sequence). The CDR3 has 14 residues. The DNA of the CDR3 is TGTGCCAGTAGTACAGGGGGCTTCAATCAGCCCCAGCATTTT. It encodes CASSTGGFNQPQHF. The whole variable domain, filled in from reference TRBV19 and TRBJ1-5, reads DGGITQSPKYLFRKEGQNVTLSCEQNLNHDAMYWYRQDPGQGLRLIYYSQIVNDFQKGDIAEGYSVSREKKESFPLTVTSAQKNPTAFYLCASSTGGFNQPQHFGDGTRLSIL.

This clonotype was seen ten or more times. The chain has TRBV7-6 and TRBJ1-5; no clear D. With 1 base removed from V and 2 bases from J, the gap between germline ends came to 6 bases. CDR3 size: 14 residues. CDR1 and CDR2 from the germline V gene are SGHVS and FNYEAQ. The CDR3 sequence: CASSLDAGNQPQHF. CDR3 coding DNA: TGTGCCAGCAGCTTAGATGCAGGCAATCAGCCCCAGCATTTT.

This clonotype was counted at least ten times. CDR3 DNA: TGTGCCAGCAGTTTAGAAAGGAGTGGCGGGAGAGGTGCAGATACGCAGTATTTT. Translation: CASSLERSGGRGADTQYF. This chain uses TRBV12-3 or TRBV12-4 with TRBJ2-3; 7 positions match TRBD2. The CDR3 length is 18 residues. The J segment lost 4 bases and the V segment lost 1 base, leaving 14 bases of the junction unmatched.

The chain joins TRBV20-1 to TRBJ2-5, with a possible D match to TRBD2 (6 bases). V lost 0 bases and J 7 bases, leaving 18 bases between the germline ends. This CDR3 region has 15 residues. The germline gives CDR1 DFQATT, CDR2 SNEGSKA (reference sequence). The CDR3 nucleotides are TGCAGTGCTAGAGATCGTGGAGGGGACGGTGGGACCCAGTACTTC. Protein product: CSARDRGGDGGTQYF.

This sequence joins TRBV6-1 and TRBJ1-2; D ambiguous. With 6 bases removed from V and 3 bases from J, the gap between germline ends came to 11 bases. Germline-derived CDR1 and CDR2 are MNHNS and SASEGT. The CDR3 has 13 amino acids. CDR3 sequence reads: CASSPGEHYGYTF. The CDR3 DNA follows: TGTGCCAGCAGCCCCGGAGAACACTATGGCTACACCTTC.

This clonotype was counted many times. The chain carries TRBV7-2 and TRBJ2-7; D perhaps matches TRBD1 (6 bases). CDR3 length: 16 residues. Germline V gene data show CDR1 as SGHTA and CDR2 as FQGNSA. Trimming took off 1 base at V and 1 base at J, with 14 bases between the two ends. Written as DNA, the CDR3 is TGTGCCAGCAGCTTAGAAGTGGGCAGGGGATCCTACGAGCAGTACTTC. It codes for CASSLEVGRGSYEQYF.

This clonotype was detected many times. This sequence joins TRBV19 and TRBJ2-7; D may be TRBD2 (6 bases). The germline CDR1 and CDR2 sequences are LNHDA and SQIVND (reference sequence). V shed 8 bases and J shed 0 bases, with 14 bases lying between them. This CDR3 is built from 14 residues. CDR3 DNA sequence: TGTGCCAGTGGAAGGGTCGGGAGCTCCTACGAGCAGTACTTC. It yields the protein CASGRVGSSYEQYF. Looking up the rest from reference TRBV19 and TRBJ2-7 gives the full variable domain: DGGITQSPKYLFRKEGQNVTLSCEQNLNHDAMYWYRQDPGQGLRLIYYSQIVNDFQKGDIAEGYSVSREKKESFPLTVTSAQKNPTAFYLCASGRVGSSYEQYFGPGTRLTVT.

The sample holds a few counts of this clonotype. V is TRBV29-1 and J is TRBJ1-6; no definite D call. Per germline, CDR1 SQVTM and CDR2 ANQGSEA. The CDR3 loop spans 11 amino acids. The ends were cut back, 4 bases at V and 13 bases at J, with 11 bases in the middle. This CDR3 reads CSVVSSSPLHF. The CDR3 nucleotides are TGCAGCGTTGTGAGCTCGTCGCCCCTCCACTTT.